Shown below are 23 T cell receptor beta chains from a single sample sequenced in a study of cytomegalovirus exposure and HLA in healthy donors. Primers for the PCR totalled 60 Vbeta and 13 Jbeta. Clones were sequenced by immunoSEQ multiplex PCR, and TCRdb holds only the in-frame ones, with some missing. Of approximately 170,000 clones listed, just under 80% are singletons. Specimen: PBMCs. These receptors were obtained from a woman in her thirties or forties in good health and CMV-seropositive.

This chain connects TRBV5-4 to TRBJ2-1; 12 nucleotides agree with TRBD2. The CDR3 covers 16 residues. Germline values: CDR1 SGHNT, CDR2 YYREEE (reference sequence). After removal of 4 bases from V and 7 bases from J, the junction contained 9 bases not matched to a gene. In DNA, the CDR3 is TGTGCCAGCAGCCAACCCGGGACTAGCGGGCGGAATGAGCAGTTCTTC. Encoded protein: CASSQPGTSGRNEQFF.

The J gene is TRBJ1-2, the V gene TRBV15; 7 positions match TRBD1. The V gene's germline CDR1 is LNHNV and CDR2 YYDKDF (reference sequence). V was pared by 3 bases and J by 1 base, with 11 bases of the junction left unmatched. CDR3 length equals 17 residues. CDR3 DNA: TGTGCCACCAGCAGGACACCCGGGACAGTGGATAACTATGGCTACACCTTC. Residues: CATSRTPGTVDNYGYTF.

The V and J genes are TRBV2 and TRBJ2-1; TRBD1 matches 7 bases. Germline V CDR1 and CDR2: SNHLY, FYNNEI. CDR3 size: 15 residues. V was pared by 2 bases and J by 12 bases, with 13 bases of the junction left unmatched. CDR3 protein: CASSEFLGRGRWQFF. The CDR3 bases are TGTGCCAGCAGTGAATTCCTGGGTAGGGGGCGATGGCAGTTCTTC.

V is TRBV6-1 and J is TRBJ2-7; perhaps TRBD1 as D (6 bases). CDR1 is MNHNS, CDR2 SASEGT, per germline. This CDR3 is built from 13 residues. The V gene lost 8 bases and the J gene lost 6 bases, with 17 bases spanning the gap. This CDR3 reads CASSEDTGFEQYF. The CDR3 coding sequence is TGTGCCAGCTCGGAAGATACAGGGTTCGAGCAGTACTTC.

This clone was recorded only once. V is TRBV19 and J is TRBJ1-2; D is possibly TRBD1 (5 bases). Germline V gene sequence: CDR1 LNHDA, CDR2 SQIVND (reference sequence). V lost 3 bases to trimming and J lost 7 bases, with 15 bases between them. CDR3 length: 14 residues. The chain's CDR3 is CASSITGDVGGYTF. DNA of the CDR3: TGTGCCAGTAGTATCACAGGAGATGTCGGTGGCTACACCTTC.

The gene calls are TRBV6-1 and TRBJ2-7; TRBD2 agrees at 7 bases. J gave up 1 base and V 5 bases, and 8 bases lay outside the gene matches. The CDR3 spans 15 residues. The germline V gene encodes CDR1 MNHNS and CDR2 SASEGT. CDR3 nucleotides: TGTGCCAGCAGTCCCAAAGGGGAGGGGTCCTACGAGCAGTACTTC. Amino acids: CASSPKGEGSYEQYF.

J is TRBJ2-1 and V is TRBV5-1; D is possibly TRBD1 (6 bases). The CDR3 consists of 16 residues. V dropped 1 base and J dropped 4 bases, with 15 bases sitting between them. Germline values: CDR1 SGHRS, CDR2 YFSETQ. The CDR3 sequence: CASSLNLQGSYNEQFF. CDR3 DNA sequence: TGCGCCAGCAGCTTGAACCTCCAGGGGTCGTACAATGAGCAGTTCTTC.

The chain links TRBV9 to TRBJ1-2, with 9 bases lining up with TRBD1. The germline V gene has CDR1 SGDLS and CDR2 YYNGEE. The CDR3 is made up of 16 amino acids. The V gene end was trimmed by 3 bases and the J gene end by 4 bases; junction bases not matched to a gene: 10. In DNA form, the CDR3 reads TGTGCCAGCAGCGCGTGGACAGGGGCCAATCCCTATGGCTACACCTTC. Its protein is CASSAWTGANPYGYTF.

The chain is built from TRBV5-1 and TRBJ2-3; 7 bases line up with TRBD2. Germline-derived CDR1 and CDR2 are SGHRS and YFSETQ. The CDR3 spans 17 residues. V lost 0 bases and J lost 6; bases outside the gene matches: 13. CDR3 in DNA: TGCGCCAGCAGCTTGGGACTAGCAGTCGGGGGAGCGGATACGCAGTATTTT. Protein sequence: CASSLGLAVGGADTQYF.

J is TRBJ1-4 and V is TRBV4-1; a possible D gene is TRBD1 (6 bases). Trimming left V 4 bases short and J 5 bases short, with 14 bases between. The length of the CDR3 is 15 residues. Germline V lookup: CDR1 MGHRA, CDR2 YSYEKL. The CDR3 DNA reads TGCGCCAGCAGCCGAGAGCGGACAGTGAATGAAAAACTGTTTTTT. This translates into CASSRERTVNEKLFF.

This clone was seen more than once but under ten times. The rearrangement uses TRBV6-6 and TRBJ1-1; D uncertain. From germline, CDR1 is MNHNY and CDR2 SVGAGI (reference sequence). CDR3 size: 10 residues. Trimming shortened V by 8 bases and J by 11 bases, and 12 bases separated the two germline ends. CDR3 bases: TGTGCCAGCGGAGACTTTCTGGCTTTCTTT. Encoded protein: CASGDFLAFF.

This rearrangement joins TRBV18 to TRBJ1-5; TRBD1 matches at 7 bases. There are 14 residues in the CDR3. The V gene end was trimmed by 3 bases and the J gene end by 4 bases; junction bases not matched to a gene: 3. CDR1 and CDR2 (germline): KGHSH, LQKENI. The CDR3 spells CASSPWDSNQPQHF. The CDR3 DNA reads as TGTGCCAGCTCACCTTGGGACAGTAATCAGCCCCAGCATTTT.

The V and J genes are TRBV18 and TRBJ1-4, with unresolved D. The CDR3 runs 14 residues. The V and J ends lost 5 bases and 7 bases respectively, with 14 bases between them. Germline V gives CDR1 KGHSH, CDR2 LQKENI. CDR3 region: CASSEFQAREKLFF. In DNA, the CDR3 is TGTGCCAGCTCAGAGTTCCAAGCCCGTGAAAAACTGTTTTTT.

The chain joins TRBV28 to TRBJ2-1; perhaps TRBD2 as D (6 bases). The ends were cut back, 3 bases at V and 2 bases at J, with 14 bases in the middle. This CDR3 is built from 16 residues. CDR1 is MDHEN, CDR2 SYDVKM, per germline. In DNA, the CDR3 is TGTGCCAGCAGTTTCGGATTGCGGGGACCCTACAATGAGCAGTTCTTC. Its protein is CASSFGLRGPYNEQFF.

This clone was seen a handful of times. The gene calls are TRBV30 and TRBJ2-7; D possibly corresponds to TRBD1 (5 bases). The germline gives CDR1 GTSNPN, CDR2 SVGIG (reference sequence). The CDR3 contains 14 residues. V shed 3 bases and J shed 2 bases, with 14 bases lying between them. The CDR3 DNA follows: TGTGCCTGGAGGGACAACCAAGACACCTACGAGCAGTACTTC. Its translation is CAWRDNQDTYEQYF.

V gene TRBV27 combines with J gene TRBJ1-1; TRBD1 might be the D (5 bases). V lost 3 bases to trimming and J lost 7 bases, with 12 bases between them. Germline loops: CDR1 MNHEY, CDR2 SMNVEV (reference sequence). This CDR3 is built from 13 residues. In nucleotides, the CDR3 is TGTGCCAGCAGTTTCTCCAGGGCTCATGAAGCTTTCTTT. This encodes CASSFSRAHEAFF.

The V gene is TRBV6-1, the J gene TRBJ1-3; D is possibly TRBD1 (5 bases). Germline V gives CDR1 MNHNS, CDR2 SASEGT. Trimming took off 2 bases at V and 16 bases at J, with 15 bases between the two ends. There are 12 residues in the CDR3. The DNA of the CDR3 is TGTGCCAGCAGTGAATTTAAGGGGCCCGGGTATTTT. Its protein product is CASSEFKGPGYF.

The V gene is TRBV30, the J gene TRBJ1-1; D uncertain. The germline gives CDR1 GTSNPN, CDR2 SVGIG (reference sequence). The CDR3 loop spans 13 amino acids. The V gene lost 3 bases and the J gene lost 0 bases, with 8 bases spanning the gap. This CDR3 is CAWRITVNTEAFF. The CDR3 nucleotides are TGTGCCTGGAGGATAACGGTGAACACTGAAGCTTTCTTT.

V gene TRBV4-3 combines with J gene TRBJ1-6, with D possibly matching TRBD1 (5 bases). Germline CDR1 LGHNA, CDR2 YSLEER. The CDR3 is made up of 16 amino acids. V was shortened by 4 bases and J by 0 bases, with 10 bases between the two germline ends. This chain's CDR3 is CASSRDSSSYNSPLHF. Written as DNA, the CDR3 is TGCGCCAGCAGCCGCGACAGTAGCTCCTATAATTCACCCCTCCACTTT.

This chain uses TRBV4-2 with TRBJ2-7; TRBD2 might be the D (5 bases). The CDR3 is made up of 14 amino acids. The germline V gene encodes CDR1 LGHNA and CDR2 YNFKEQ. Deletions cut 0 bases from V and 0 bases from J, with 6 bases between. The CDR3 DNA reads as TGTGCCAGCAGCCAAGAAAGCGGCTCCTACGAGCAGTACTTC. Residues: CASSQESGSYEQYF.

This rearrangement joins TRBV28 to TRBJ1-4; a weak D match, TRBD1 (5 bases). V lost 2 bases, J lost 8 bases, and 15 bases lay in between. This CDR3 comprises 15 residues. In germline, CDR1 is MDHEN, CDR2 SYDVKM. The CDR3 DNA sequence: TGTGCCAGCAGTTTAGGAGACAGTTCCGGCGAAAAACTGTTTTTT. Protein: CASSLGDSSGEKLFF. Full variable domain (outside the CDR3, taken from reference TRBV28 and TRBJ1-4): DVKVTQSSRYLVKRTGEKVFLECVQDMDHENMFWYRQDPGLGLRLIYFSYDVKMKEKGDIPEGYSVSREKKERFSLILESASTNQTSMYLCASSLGDSSGEKLFFGSGTQLSVL.

V and J are TRBV5-1 and TRBJ1-1; D gene ambiguous. Germline V lookup: CDR1 SGHRS, CDR2 YFSETQ. The V end was cut by 2 bases, the J end by 2 bases, with 13 bases between. CDR3 size: 15 residues. CDR3 DNA sequence: TGCGCCAGCAGCTTAAGTGACCGAGGTAACACTGAAGCTTTCTTT. This sequence encodes CASSLSDRGNTEAFF. The variable domain in full, completed from reference TRBV5-1 and TRBJ1-1, reads KAGVTQTPRYLIKTRGQQVTLSCSPISGHRSVSWYQQTPGQGLQFLFEYFSETQRNKGNFPGRFSGRQFSNSRSEMNVSTLELGDSALYLCASSLSDRGNTEAFFGQGTRLTVV.

The chain carries TRBV2 and TRBJ1-2; unclear D gene. The CDR3 consists of 14 residues. Deletions cut 1 base from V and 4 bases from J, with 10 bases between. Germline lookup yields CDR1 SNHLY and CDR2 FYNNEI. CDR3 nucleotides: TGTGCCAGCAGTGAAGAGGCGGCGGGCTATGGCTACACCTTC. Protein product: CASSEEAAGYGYTF.